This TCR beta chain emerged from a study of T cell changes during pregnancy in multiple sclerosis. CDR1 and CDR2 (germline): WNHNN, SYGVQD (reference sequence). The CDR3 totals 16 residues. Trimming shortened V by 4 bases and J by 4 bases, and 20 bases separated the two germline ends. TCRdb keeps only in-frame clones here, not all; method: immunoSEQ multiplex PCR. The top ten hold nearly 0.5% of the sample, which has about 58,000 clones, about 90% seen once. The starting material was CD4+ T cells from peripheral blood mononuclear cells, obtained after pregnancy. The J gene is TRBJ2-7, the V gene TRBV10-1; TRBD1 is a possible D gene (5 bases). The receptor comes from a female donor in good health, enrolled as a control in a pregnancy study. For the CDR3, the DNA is TGCGCCAGCAGTGGGGAAGACAGATTAGGAGTGTACGAGCAGTACTTC. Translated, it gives CASSGEDRLGVYEQYF.